This TCR beta chain was found in a study of OX40 agonist ivuxolimab in advanced cancers. For the study at large: Participants averaged approximately 60 years of age (range roughly 23 to 85) and were 75% to 90% male. Earlier anti-PD-1, anti-PD-L1 or anti-CTLA-4 therapy was permitted; less than 50% had received some. Among those treated, three patients had partial responses, one with hepatocellular carcinoma and two with cutaneous melanoma. Broader study findings: Expanded clones were, on average, more numerous among CD8+ T cells than CD4+.

Assay used: immunoSEQ multiplex PCR; TCRdb lists only in-frame clones, some missing. The repertoire holds fewer than 45,000 clones, with around 90% as singletons. In this sample, this clone turned up once. Its antigen is unidentified. This CDR3 has 11 residues. The germline gives CDR1 DFQATT, CDR2 SNEGSKA (reference sequence). This specimen consisted of CD4+ or CD8+ T cells sorted from blood, obtained in a trial of the OX40 agonist ivuxolimab. This TCR derives from an adult with an advanced solid tumor such as melanoma, head and neck, liver or kidney cancer. The chain has TRBV20-1 and TRBJ2-5; D ambiguous. Matching the DNA end better, TRBJ2-7 makes the J call doubtful. CDR3 loop: CSAKDTYEQYF. CDR3 DNA sequence: TGCAGTGCTAAAGACACCTACGAGCAGTACTTC.